Below are 29 T cell receptor beta chains sequenced from a single sample in a study of T cell repertoires in ileal Crohn's disease. Measured with immunoSEQ multiplex PCR; TCRdb has only the in-frame clones, and not every one. The data contain about 62,000 clones, roughly nine tenths of them singletons. Time point reported: neoterminal ileum biopsy at postoperative endoscopy, about 6 months after surgery. Sequencing was carried out using ileal tissue. The receptors were gathered from an adult with Crohn's disease.

This chain joins TRBV10-2 and TRBJ1-2; TRBD1 matches at 12 bases. This CDR3 is built from 15 residues. V was clipped by 7 bases and J by 8 bases; unmatched bases: 11. CDR1 is WSHSY and CDR2 is SAAADI in the germline V gene. This CDR3 reads CASTGTGGVRSGYTF. The CDR3 DNA reads as TGCGCCAGCACCGGGACAGGGGGCGTAAGGTCCGGCTACACCTTC.

The genes are TRBV7-9 and TRBJ2-6, with TRBD1 as a possible D gene (6 bases). The length of the CDR3 is 15 residues. Germline V gene sequence: CDR1 SEHNR, CDR2 FQNEAQ (reference sequence). V was shortened by 4 bases and J by 2 bases, with 9 bases between the two germline ends. This CDR3 is CASSSTGTGANVLTF. The CDR3, as DNA: TGTGCCAGCAGCTCCACAGGGACTGGGGCCAACGTCCTGACTTTC.

The gene calls are TRBV30 and TRBJ2-1; the D gene is possibly TRBD2 (5 bases). V was pared by 2 bases and J by 0 bases, with 8 bases between. The CDR3 loop spans 14 amino acids. Germline values: CDR1 GTSNPN, CDR2 SVGIG (reference sequence). The CDR3 loop is CAWSSGLSYNEQFF. CDR3 in DNA: TGTGCCTGGAGTAGCGGACTCTCCTACAATGAGCAGTTCTTC.

V usage is TRBV5-6 and J usage is TRBJ1-1; TRBD1 matches 7 bases. V dropped 4 bases and J dropped 8; count of bases not matched to a gene: 11. Germline V gives CDR1 SGHDT, CDR2 YYEEEE. This CDR3 spans 14 amino acids. The CDR3 protein is CASSLISGQNEAFF. In nucleotides, the CDR3 is TGTGCCAGCAGCCTCATATCGGGACAGAACGAAGCTTTCTTT.

The rearrangement links TRBV7-6 to TRBJ1-1; tentatively, D is TRBD1 (5 bases). V was shortened by 5 bases and J by 6 bases, with 13 bases between the two germline ends. This CDR3 comprises 13 residues. Germline CDR1 and CDR2: SGHVS and FNYEAQ. Written as DNA, the CDR3 is TGTGCCAGCAGCATAGGAGCAGGGTCTGAAGCTTTCTTT. Amino acids: CASSIGAGSEAFF.

This rearrangement joins TRBV6-1 to TRBJ1-5, with 7 bases lining up with TRBD1. V lost 6 bases to trimming and J lost 6 bases; unmatched junction nucleotides: 5. Germline V gene lookup returns CDR1 MNHNS and CDR2 SASEGT. The CDR3 is made up of 13 amino acids. The CDR3 is CASSDRVGQPQHF. The CDR3 coding sequence is TGTGCCAGCAGCGACAGGGTGGGTCAGCCCCAGCATTTT.

The chain combines TRBV30 with TRBJ1-5; 8 bases fit TRBD1. CDR3 length equals 18 residues. The germline V gene has CDR1 GTSNPN and CDR2 SVGIG (reference sequence). The trim removed 1 base at V and 7 bases at J, leaving 18 bases unmatched. CDR3 sequence: CAWSDPTRSTGVRQPQHF. CDR3 DNA sequence: TGTGCCTGGAGTGACCCGACAAGATCGACAGGGGTTAGGCAGCCCCAGCATTTT.

V is TRBV5-1 and J is TRBJ1-5; the D gene is possibly TRBD1 (6 bases). Trimming pared 4 bases from V and 2 bases from J, leaving 10 bases between. Germline V gene lookup returns CDR1 SGHRS and CDR2 YFSETQ. The CDR3 contains 14 residues. This CDR3 is CASSVRGGNQPQHF. In DNA, the CDR3 is TGCGCCAGCAGCGTCAGGGGTGGCAATCAGCCCCAGCATTTT.

Here the CDR3 reads CASSVDRVPNTEAFF. The DNA for the CDR3 is TGTGCCAGCAGCGTGGACAGGGTTCCGAACACTGAAGCTTTCTTT. V is TRBV5-4 and J is TRBJ1-1; TRBD1 agrees at 8 bases. Germline CDR1 reads SGHNT; CDR2 reads YYREEE (reference sequence). V lost 4 bases to trimming and J lost 1 base; unmatched junction nucleotides: 6. This CDR3 region has 15 residues.

The chain joins TRBV10-2 to TRBJ1-1, with 7 bases matching TRBD1. Trimming at V came to 6 bases and at J to 5 bases, leaving 9 bases not matched to a gene. This CDR3 has 14 residues. Germline values: CDR1 WSHSY, CDR2 SAAADI. The CDR3 nucleotides read TGCGCCAGCAGAGCAGGGGGTGGTGGAACTGAAGCTTTCTTT. This sequence encodes CASRAGGGGTEAFF.

The DNA for the CDR3 is TGTGCCAGCAGCATCGGGACAGGGTTTAACTATGGCTACACCTTC. Protein sequence: CASSIGTGFNYGYTF. J is TRBJ1-2 and V is TRBV11-2, with TRBD1 identical over 9 bases. The J segment lost 1 base and the V segment lost 5 bases, leaving 5 bases of the junction unmatched. The CDR3 covers 15 residues. Germline CDR1 is SGHAT and CDR2 is FQNNGV.

The chain links TRBV5-4 to TRBJ1-1; D remains ambiguous. Trimming removed 3 bases at V and 1 base at J, with 7 bases between. The CDR3 has 13 amino acids. CDR1 and CDR2 from the germline V gene are SGHNT and YYREEE (reference sequence). The DNA of the CDR3 is TGTGCCAGCAGCTCTCGGGAGAACACTGAAGCTTTCTTT. Encoded protein: CASSSRENTEAFF.

This clone was seen just once. The V gene is TRBV2, the J gene TRBJ2-1, with a weak D call TRBD2 (5 bases). CDR1 is SNHLY and CDR2 is FYNNEI in the germline V gene. The CDR3 extends over 11 amino acids. Trimming left V 9 bases short and J 7 bases short, with 10 bases between. The CDR3 region is CASSPGNEQFF. The CDR3 DNA is TGTGCCAGTTCACCGGGAAATGAGCAGTTCTTC.

This sequence joins TRBV5-6 and TRBJ2-1, with D possibly being TRBD2 (6 bases). This CDR3 spans 13 amino acids. With 7 bases removed from V and 7 bases from J, the gap between germline ends came to 15 bases. Germline loops: CDR1 SGHDT, CDR2 YYEEEE. CDR3 region: CASRRLDQNEQFF. The CDR3 DNA sequence: TGTGCCAGCCGACGACTAGATCAGAATGAGCAGTTCTTC.

The J gene is TRBJ2-5, the V gene TRBV2; no firm D call. The CDR3 covers 13 residues. Germline loops: CDR1 SNHLY, CDR2 FYNNEI. V gave up 3 bases and J gave up 5 bases, with 10 bases separating them. CDR3 in amino acids: CASSDYSRETQYF. The CDR3 DNA follows: TGTGCCAGCAGTGATTATTCGCGGGAGACCCAGTACTTC. Complete variable domain (other parts from reference TRBV2 and TRBJ2-5): EPEVTQTPSHQVTQMGQEVILRCVPISNHLYFYWYRQILGQKVEFLVSFYNNEISEKSEIFDDQFSVERPDGSNFTLKIRSTKLEDSAMYFCASSDYSRETQYFGPGTRLLVL.

The chain recombines TRBV19 with TRBJ2-7; 10 bases fit TRBD2. The length of the CDR3 is 17 residues. The germline V gene encodes CDR1 LNHDA and CDR2 SQIVND (reference sequence). V shed 1 base and J 5 bases; nucleotides not matched to a gene: 11. The CDR3 here is CASSIVPALAGANEQYF. Here the CDR3 DNA reads TGTGCCAGTAGTATAGTCCCTGCCCTAGCGGGAGCCAACGAGCAGTACTTC.

This clone has just one count. The chain joins TRBV4-2 to TRBJ1-3, with 10 bases aligning to TRBD1. Per the germline V gene, CDR1 is LGHNA and CDR2 is YNFKEQ. V shed 4 bases, J shed 3 bases, and the junction held 3 bases outside the gene matches. The CDR3 sequence is 15 residues long. Here the CDR3 DNA reads TGTGCCAGCAGCCCGGGACAGGGGAGTGGAAACACCATATATTTT. Translation: CASSPGQGSGNTIYF.

The CDR3 bases are TGTGCCAGCAGCTTCGCTAGCGGGGGAGGAGAGACCCAGTACTTC. Its translation is CASSFASGGGETQYF. The rearrangement uses TRBV5-4 and TRBJ2-5; TRBD2 matches at 10 bases. The CDR3 totals 15 residues. The V gene's germline CDR1 is SGHNT and CDR2 YYREEE (reference sequence). J was trimmed by 4 bases and V by 2 bases; bases with no gene match: 5. Drawing the rest from reference TRBV5-4 and TRBJ2-5, the complete variable domain is ETGVTQSPTHLIKTRGQQVTLRCSSQSGHNTVSWYQQALGQGPQFIFQYYREEENGRGNFPPRFSGLQFPNYSSELNVNALELDDSALYLCASSFASGGGETQYFGPGTRLLVL.

J is TRBJ1-6 and V is TRBV5-1, with 9 nucleotides matching TRBD1. After removal of 4 bases from V and 6 bases from J, the junction contained 23 bases not matched to a gene. This CDR3 region has 21 residues. Per germline, CDR1 SGHRS and CDR2 YFSETQ. The CDR3: CASSNAPPGQGYRGFNSPLHF. The DNA of the CDR3 is TGCGCCAGCAGCAATGCGCCCCCGGGACAGGGATACAGGGGGTTTAATTCACCCCTCCACTTT.

This chain uses TRBV11-2 with TRBJ1-1, with D uncertain. In germline, CDR1 is SGHAT, CDR2 FQNNGV. The CDR3 runs 15 residues. Trimming shortened V by 0 bases and J by 2 bases, and 10 bases separated the two germline ends. The CDR3 region has the DNA TGTGCCAGCAGCTTAGATCCAACAGCCAACACTGAAGCTTTCTTT. Amino acid sequence: CASSLDPTANTEAFF.

This chain joins TRBV4-1 and TRBJ1-1; TRBD1 might be the D (5 bases). CDR1 and CDR2 from the germline V gene are MGHRA and YSYEKL. This CDR3 region has 16 residues. V gave up 1 base and J gave up 0 bases, with 12 bases separating them. The chain's CDR3 is CASSQVTVTMNTEAFF. CDR3 DNA sequence: TGCGCCAGCAGCCAAGTGACAGTAACAATGAACACTGAAGCTTTCTTT.

This clone was picked up a small number of times. The gene calls are TRBV28 and TRBJ2-7, with D possibly TRBD1 on 7 matching bases. V lost 4 bases to trimming and J lost 4 bases, with 17 bases between them. Germline CDR1 and CDR2: MDHEN and SYDVKM. There are 15 residues in the CDR3. CDR3 coding DNA: TGTGCCAGCAGTTCCCGAGGAGGGGGCAAATACGAGCAGTACTTC. Protein sequence: CASSSRGGGKYEQYF.

J is TRBJ2-1 and V is TRBV7-6; maybe TRBD2 (6 bases). Germline V gene sequence: CDR1 SGHVS, CDR2 FNYEAQ. Trimming removed 1 base from V and 9 bases from J, with 16 bases in between. This CDR3 is 15 amino acids long. CDR3 nucleotides: TGTGCCAGCAGCTTAGTTCGTGCGGCGGGAACTGAGCAGTTCTTC. Its translation is CASSLVRAAGTEQFF.

V gene TRBV5-1 combines with J gene TRBJ1-1, with unresolved D. Germline V gene sequence: CDR1 SGHRS, CDR2 YFSETQ. V dropped 0 bases and J dropped 7 bases, with 10 bases sitting between them. CDR3 length: 13 residues. The CDR3 here is CASSLARVNEAFF. The CDR3, as DNA: TGCGCCAGCAGCTTGGCCCGGGTTAATGAAGCTTTCTTT.

This chain links TRBV5-4 with TRBJ1-4; D may be TRBD1 (5 bases). The length of the CDR3 is 16 residues. The germline gives CDR1 SGHNT, CDR2 YYREEE (reference sequence). V gave up 1 base and J gave up 0 bases, with 10 bases separating them. CDR3 sequence: CASSLSPTATNEKLFF. The CDR3 DNA follows: TGTGCCAGCAGCTTGAGCCCGACAGCAACTAATGAAAAACTGTTTTTT.

This clone was seen just once. The chain uses TRBV10-3 and TRBJ1-2; 7 bases agree with TRBD1. The length of the CDR3 is 15 residues. Germline V CDR1 and CDR2: ENHRY, SYGVKD. After removal of 6 bases from V and 6 bases from J, the junction contained 13 bases not matched to a gene. CDR3 protein: CAISDTGAPEDGYTF. The CDR3, as DNA: TGTGCCATCAGCGATACAGGGGCCCCTGAGGATGGCTACACCTTC.

This rearrangement joins TRBV7-6 to TRBJ2-1; tentative D call: TRBD2 (5 bases). The V and J ends lost 1 base and 5 bases respectively, with 15 bases between them. CDR1 is SGHVS, CDR2 FNYEAQ, per germline. The CDR3 is 16 residues long. CDR3 sequence: CASSLVHRERDNEQFF. In nucleotides, the CDR3 is TGTGCCAGCAGCTTAGTTCACCGGGAACGTGACAATGAGCAGTTCTTC.

This chain links TRBV5-6 with TRBJ1-5; D is uncertain. Looked up from germline, CDR1 is SGHDT and CDR2 is YYEEEE. Trimming took 1 base from V and 2 from J, leaving 16 bases between them. The CDR3 extends over 17 amino acids. For the CDR3, the DNA is TGTGCCAGCAGCTTGTCCGAGATGCGTCGCGGCAATCAGCCCCAGCATTTT. Protein product: CASSLSEMRRGNQPQHF. The full variable domain, rest sourced from reference TRBV5-6 and TRBJ1-5, is DAGVTQSPTHLIKTRGQQVTLRCSPKSGHDTVSWYQQALGQGPQFIFQYYEEEERQRGNFPDRFSGHQFPNYSSELNVNALLLGDSALYLCASSLSEMRRGNQPQHFGDGTRLSIL.

The J gene is TRBJ2-5, the V gene TRBV14; D may be TRBD2 (5 bases). This CDR3 contains 15 residues. The germline V gene has CDR1 SGHDN and CDR2 FVKESK. V was shortened by 3 bases and J by 4 bases, with 15 bases between the two germline ends. This CDR3 reads CASSQGGYLLETQYF. CDR3 sequence (DNA): TGTGCCAGCAGCCAGGGCGGGTATTTGTTAGAGACCCAGTACTTC.